A single sample gave rise to the 25 T cell receptor beta chains below, sequenced in a study of type 1 regulatory T cells (dated by TCRdb to about 2021). TCRdb names Illumina MiSeq as the instrument used. In TCRdb, the public reads were trimmed at Q25 with fastp and aligned with MiXCR, with productive beta chains retained. Duplicate CDR3 protein sequences are folded into a single record with the most common DNA and genes. Counted in this sample were about 24,000 distinct CDR3 sequences; 72% of them appeared once. Together, the top ten hold 13% to 15% of the sample. These receptors have no identified antigens. The sample consisted of cultured T cells, either the whole culture or a sorted T cell fraction (not recorded which). What this sample's cell subset or site label stands for: Tr1-enriched cell product generated in vitro against host alloantigens. All receptors derive from a human donor in good health.

The chain recombines TRBV28 with TRBJ2-3; 10 positions match TRBD2. This CDR3 spans 14 amino acids. Germline assignment: CDR1 MDHEN and CDR2 SYDVKM. Trimming at V came to 6 bases and at J to 1 base, leaving 1 base not matched to a gene. The CDR3 coding sequence is TGTGCCAGCAGGACTAGCGGGCGCACAGATACGCAGTATTTT. Amino acids: CASRTSGRTDTQYF.

The gene calls are TRBV2 and TRBJ1-5; 8 nucleotides align to TRBD1. The CDR3 runs to 14 residues. V lost 6 bases and J lost 6; bases outside the gene matches: 7. Germline CDR1 and CDR2: SNHLY and FYNNEI. This CDR3 is CASRPTGGTQPQHF. CDR3 nucleotides: TGTGCCAGCAGGCCCACAGGGGGAACTCAGCCCCAGCATTTT.

This chain uses TRBV28 with TRBJ1-1; D is undetermined. The germline V and J ends were trimmed by 2 bases and 0 bases, with 4 bases remaining between them. From germline, CDR1 is MDHEN and CDR2 SYDVKM. This CDR3 has 13 amino acids. The CDR3 loop reads CASSLRVNTEAFF. CDR3 sequence (DNA): TGTGCCAGCAGTTTAAGGGTGAACACTGAAGCTTTCTTT.

This chain links TRBV15 with TRBJ1-1, with unresolved D. This CDR3 contains 11 residues. The V gene's germline CDR1 is LNHNV and CDR2 YYDKDF (reference sequence). Trimming pared 0 bases from V and 5 bases from J, leaving 1 base between. CDR3 region: CATSRETEAFF. CDR3 in DNA: TGTGCCACCAGCAGAGAAACTGAAGCTTTCTTT.

The chain links TRBV18 to TRBJ2-7; perhaps TRBD1 as D (5 bases). Trimming cost V 3 bases and J 3 bases, with 12 bases left between them. The V gene's germline CDR1 is KGHSH and CDR2 LQKENI. This CDR3 has 14 amino acids. In nucleotides, the CDR3 is TGTGCCAGCTCACCCACCCAGGGCCACTACGAGCAGTACTTC. Translated, it gives CASSPTQGHYEQYF.

The J gene is TRBJ1-1, the V gene TRBV7-2, with D unresolved. The CDR3 runs 13 residues. V lost 3 bases and J 4 bases, leaving 9 bases between the germline ends. CDR1 and CDR2 (germline): SGHTA, FQGNSA. The CDR3 protein is CASSFTRATEAFF. The CDR3 nucleotides read TGTGCCAGCAGCTTCACCCGAGCCACTGAAGCTTTCTTT. The full variable domain, rest sourced from reference TRBV7-2 and TRBJ1-1, is GAGVSQSPSNKVTEKGKDVELRCDPISGHTALYWYRQSLGQGLEFLIYFQGNSAPDKSGLPSDRFSAERTGGSVSTLTIQRTQQEDSAVYLCASSFTRATEAFFGQGTRLTVV.

The V and J genes are TRBV4-1 and TRBJ2-7, with D perhaps being TRBD1 or TRBD2 (6 bases each). CDR1 and CDR2 from the germline V gene are MGHRA and YSYEKL. The CDR3 runs 17 residues. The V end was cut by 1 base, the J end by 0 bases, with 16 bases between. The CDR3 here is CASSQGPRGTNSYEQYF. CDR3 nucleotide sequence: TGCGCCAGCAGCCAAGGACCTCGGGGGACAAACTCCTACGAGCAGTACTTC.

This sequence joins TRBV27 and TRBJ1-2; 12 nucleotides match TRBD1. J lost 7 bases, V lost 6 bases, and 12 bases had no gene match. The CDR3 length is 16 residues. Germline V lookup: CDR1 MNHEY, CDR2 SMNVEV (reference sequence). The CDR3 sequence: CASRSLPGQGARGYTF. CDR3 nucleotide sequence: TGTGCCAGCAGATCTCTTCCGGGACAGGGGGCGCGTGGCTACACCTTC.

This clonotype has only one observation. The chain couples TRBV7-6 to TRBJ2-1; 8 bases are a match to TRBD1. V lost 4 bases, J lost 4 bases, and 3 bases stayed unmatched. CDR1 and CDR2 (germline): SGHVS, FNYEAQ. The CDR3 length is 14 residues. The CDR3 sequence: CASSSRQGYNEQFF. For the CDR3, the DNA is TGTGCCAGCAGCTCCCGACAGGGGTACAATGAGCAGTTCTTC.

CDR3 bases: TGTGCCAGCAGCCTAGGGACAGGCTACACTATGAACACTGAAGCTTTCTTT. This sequence encodes CASSLGTGYTMNTEAFF. The chain couples TRBV7-8 to TRBJ1-1; 8 bases fit TRBD1. Germline assignment: CDR1 SGHVS and CDR2 FQNEAQ. V lost 5 bases, J lost 0 bases, and 11 bases stayed unmatched. This CDR3 region has 17 residues.

This clonotype was seen only once. V and J are TRBV5-1 and TRBJ2-5; D is perhaps TRBD1 (6 bases). This CDR3 is built from 13 residues. Per the germline V gene, CDR1 is SGHRS and CDR2 is YFSETQ. The V end was cut by 1 base, the J end by 2 bases, with 6 bases between. The CDR3 sequence: CASSLQGQETQYF. CDR3 nucleotide sequence: TGCGCCAGCAGCTTGCAGGGGCAAGAGACCCAGTACTTC.

The chain combines TRBV19 with TRBJ1-5; possibly TRBD1 for D (5 bases). Germline CDR1 is LNHDA and CDR2 is SQIVND (reference sequence). This CDR3 region has 15 residues. V gave up 3 bases and J gave up 0 bases, with 9 bases separating them. The CDR3 coding sequence is TGTGCCAGTAGTATGACAGCCAATAGCAATCAGCCCCAGCATTTT. Amino acids: CASSMTANSNQPQHF.

The rearrangement joins TRBV3-1 to TRBJ2-3; perhaps D is TRBD1 or TRBD2 (6 bases each). Trimming took 3 bases from V and 1 from J, leaving 11 bases between them. Germline CDR1 is LGHDT and CDR2 is YNNKEL (reference sequence). The CDR3 has 15 amino acids. CDR3 bases: TGTGCCAGCAGCCATCGGGGGCCACGCACAGATACGCAGTATTTT. As protein: CASSHRGPRTDTQYF.

This chain connects TRBV20-1 to TRBJ2-7; D is perhaps TRBD1 or TRBD2 (5 bases each). The V end was cut by 1 base, the J end by 5 bases, with 15 bases between. The CDR3 extends over 14 amino acids. Germline CDR1 reads DFQATT; CDR2 reads SNEGSKA (reference sequence). CDR3 region: CSARALVGVNEQYF. The CDR3 DNA follows: TGCAGTGCTAGAGCACTAGTGGGGGTCAACGAGCAGTACTTC.

The CDR3 reads CASGRQGSTGELFF. CDR3 bases: TGTGCCAGCGGGCGGCAGGGTAGTACCGGGGAGCTGTTTTTT. This sequence joins TRBV6-5 and TRBJ2-2, with a tentative D call TRBD1 (5 bases). Germline V CDR1 and CDR2: MNHEY, SVGAGI. Trimming pared 8 bases from V and 5 bases from J, leaving 15 bases between. This CDR3 comprises 14 residues.

Of note for this clonotype: No conserved phenylalanine or tryptophan ends this CDR3, so it is likely a read error. This rearrangement joins TRBV4-1 to TRBJ2-1; D is ambiguous. The CDR3 covers 16 residues. The ends were cut back, 3 bases at V and 0 bases at J, with 12 bases in the middle. Looked up from germline, CDR1 is MGHRA and CDR2 is YSYEKL. As DNA, the CDR3 is TGCGCCAGCAGCCAGCCGACCAAGAGCTCCTACAATGAGCAGTTCCTC. Protein: CASSQPTKSSYNEQFL.

The chain employs TRBV6-5 and TRBJ1-1; no clear D gene. The CDR3 runs 13 residues. Germline CDR1 MNHEY, CDR2 SVGAGI. Trimming left V 7 bases short and J 1 base short, with 10 bases between. This chain's CDR3 is CASIRLENTEAFF. DNA for the CDR3: TGTGCCAGCATAAGATTGGAGAACACTGAAGCTTTCTTT.

V is TRBV11-2 and J is TRBJ1-6; 7 nucleotides line up with TRBD1. V was pared by 5 bases and J by 6 bases, with 7 bases of the junction left unmatched. The CDR3 has 15 amino acids. Germline-derived CDR1 and CDR2 are SGHAT and FQNNGV. CDR3 in amino acids: CASSLLGTVNSPLHF. The DNA for the CDR3 is TGTGCCAGCAGCCTCCTCGGGACAGTTAATTCACCCCTCCACTTT.

This clonotype was seen a handful of times. The chain has TRBV29-1 and TRBJ1-2, with 7 bases that match TRBD1. The ends lost 0 bases at V and 5 bases at J; junction bases unmatched: 15. This CDR3 contains 17 residues. Germline V CDR1 and CDR2: SQVTM, ANQGSEA. Here the CDR3 reads CSVEDRGEGARRYGYTF. As DNA, the CDR3 is TGCAGCGTTGAAGATCGGGGTGAGGGGGCGCGAAGATATGGCTACACCTTC. The full variable domain, in which reference TRBV29-1 and TRBJ1-2 provide the parts outside the CDR3, is SAVISQKPSRDICQRGTSLTIQCQVDSQVTMMFWYRQQPGQSLTLIATANQGSEATYESGFVIDKFPISRPNLTFSTLTVSNMSPEDSSIYLCSVEDRGEGARRYGYTFGSGTRLTVV.

The chain joins TRBV19 to TRBJ2-5; TRBD1 is a possible D gene (6 bases). CDR1 LNHDA and CDR2 SQIVND come from the germline V gene (reference sequence). V lost 4 bases and J lost 5, with 14 bases in between. The CDR3 has 14 residues. DNA for the CDR3: TGTGCCAGTAGTAACCCACAGGGTCGGGAGACCCAGTACTTC. Translated: CASSNPQGRETQYF.

This chain links TRBV24-1 with TRBJ2-1; D is unresolved. The CDR3 extends over 15 amino acids. The germline CDR1 and CDR2 sequences are KGHDR and SFDVKD. V was clipped by 0 bases and J by 5 bases, with 10 bases between them. CDR3 bases: TGTGCCACCAGTGATTTGCCCCCACGAGACAATGAGCAGTTCTTC. Translated, it gives CATSDLPPRDNEQFF.

This sequence joins TRBV7-9 and TRBJ2-5; D uncertain. V dropped 3 bases and J dropped 0 bases, with 8 bases sitting between them. The CDR3 totals 14 residues. Looked up from germline, CDR1 is SEHNR and CDR2 is FQNEAQ (reference sequence). The CDR3 loop is CASSFAQNQETQYF. The CDR3 DNA reads TGTGCCAGCAGCTTTGCACAGAACCAAGAGACCCAGTACTTC.

This clonotype occurred a few times. The rearrangement links TRBV20-1 to TRBJ2-7; D possibly corresponds to TRBD1 (6 bases). Trimming left V 1 base short and J 2 bases short, with 15 bases between. Germline values: CDR1 DFQATT, CDR2 SNEGSKA (reference sequence). The CDR3 extends over 15 amino acids. The CDR3 DNA follows: TGCAGTGCTAGAGTATCTGGGGGCTTGACCTACGAGCAGTACTTC. It encodes CSARVSGGLTYEQYF.

V is TRBV11-3 and J is TRBJ2-1; 8 bases map to TRBD1. This CDR3 contains 15 residues. Trimming took 5 bases from V and 1 from J; bases not matched to a gene: 4. Germline V gene lookup returns CDR1 SGHNT and CDR2 YENEEA. CDR3 in amino acids: CASSLQGVSYNEQFF. In DNA form, the CDR3 reads TGTGCCAGCAGCCTACAGGGGGTATCCTACAATGAGCAGTTCTTC.

The chain employs TRBV20-1 and TRBJ1-1; D may be TRBD1 (6 bases). The CDR3 has 14 residues. The germline V and J ends were trimmed by 6 bases and 3 bases, with 17 bases remaining between them. Per germline, CDR1 DFQATT and CDR2 SNEGSKA (reference sequence). CDR3 sequence (DNA): TGCAGTGCATCCCCCGCAGGGGCGTACACTGAAGCTTTCTTT. Translating it yields CSASPAGAYTEAFF.